The clone carrying this T cell receptor beta chain appeared a few times. This record comes from a study of beta chain features in type 1 diabetes. Trimming removed 3 bases from V and 1 base from J; junction bases left unmatched: 2. The length of the CDR3 is 14 residues. Germline CDR1 is SNHLY and CDR2 is FYNNEI. Every bit of the isolated RNA underwent reverse transcription, so sequencing read expressed TCRB transcripts. Measured with immunoSEQ multiplex PCR; TCRdb has only the in-frame clones, and not every one. The table lists about 360,000 clones, over 9.5% of them singletons. The sequence came from a man aged 18 to 29 in good health. The sequenced sample consisted of naive CD4+ T cells from blood. The V gene is TRBV2, the J gene TRBJ2-5, with TRBD2 matching 7 bases. The CDR3 region has the DNA TGTGCCAGCAGTGACGCTAGCGGCCAAGAGACCCAGTACTTC. It yields the protein CASSDASGQETQYF.